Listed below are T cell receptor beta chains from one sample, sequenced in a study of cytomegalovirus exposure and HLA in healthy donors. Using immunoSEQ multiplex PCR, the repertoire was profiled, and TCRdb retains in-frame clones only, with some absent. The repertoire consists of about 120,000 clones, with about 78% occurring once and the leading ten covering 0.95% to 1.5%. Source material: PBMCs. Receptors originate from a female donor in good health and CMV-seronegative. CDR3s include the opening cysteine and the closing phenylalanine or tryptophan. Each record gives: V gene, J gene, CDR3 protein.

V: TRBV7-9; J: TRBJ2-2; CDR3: CSSSFPPRSGGELFF
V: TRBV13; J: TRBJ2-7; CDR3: CASSLEGQTYEQYF
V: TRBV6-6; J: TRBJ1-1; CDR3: CASSYARGALEAFF
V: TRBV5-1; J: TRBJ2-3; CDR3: CASSLASGSTDTQYF
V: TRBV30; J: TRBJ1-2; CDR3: CAWSSGGGNYGYTF
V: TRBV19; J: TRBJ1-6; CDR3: CATRFRRGNSPLHF
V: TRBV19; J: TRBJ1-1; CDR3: CASLKDRNTEAFF
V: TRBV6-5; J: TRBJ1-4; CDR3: CASSYLGRRREKLFF
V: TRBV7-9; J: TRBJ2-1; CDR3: CASSFVSGGPYNEQFF
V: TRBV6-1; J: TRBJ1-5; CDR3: CASNTGTVNQPQHF
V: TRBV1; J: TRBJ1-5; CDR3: CTSSQGGQVGLQSAQHF
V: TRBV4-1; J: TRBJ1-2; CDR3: CASSQPTGGQNYGYTF
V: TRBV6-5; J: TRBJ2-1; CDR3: CASSRDSYNEQFF
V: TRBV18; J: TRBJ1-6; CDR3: CASSPGQRENSPLHF
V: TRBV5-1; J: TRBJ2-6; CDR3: CASSLTVSGANVLTF
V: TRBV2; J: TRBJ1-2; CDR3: CASRATGPVSGYTF
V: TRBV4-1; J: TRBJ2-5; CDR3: CASSQGPQQETQYF
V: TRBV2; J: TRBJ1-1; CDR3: CASSEAGGHRAFF
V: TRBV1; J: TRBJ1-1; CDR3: CTSSQDSCRVTNPNTEAFF
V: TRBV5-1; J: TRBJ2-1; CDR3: CASSLGLAGVNEQFF
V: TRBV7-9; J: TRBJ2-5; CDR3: CASSLRTGQETQYF
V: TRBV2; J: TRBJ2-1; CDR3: CASKVRGTFYNEQFF
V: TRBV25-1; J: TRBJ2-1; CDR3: CASSEKRGGSVFDEQFF
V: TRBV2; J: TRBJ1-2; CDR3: CASTPEAGIAYGYTF
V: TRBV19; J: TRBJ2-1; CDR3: CASRPGTGPGAYNEQFF
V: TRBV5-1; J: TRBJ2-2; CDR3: CASSQTSGRSTGELFF
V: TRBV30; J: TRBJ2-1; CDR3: CAWSVGTPNEQFF
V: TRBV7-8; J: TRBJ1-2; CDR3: CASSANRGASFGRGYTF
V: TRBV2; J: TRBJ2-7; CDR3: CASRLSGVLEQYF
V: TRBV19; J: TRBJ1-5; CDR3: CASSTGGRSNQPQHF
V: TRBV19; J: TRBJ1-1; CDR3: CASKTGANTEAFF
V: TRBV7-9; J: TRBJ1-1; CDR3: CASSLGRTEAFF
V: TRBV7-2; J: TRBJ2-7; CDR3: CASSWPGAGSYEQYF
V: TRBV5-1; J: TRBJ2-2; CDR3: CASSFTGTDVAGELFF
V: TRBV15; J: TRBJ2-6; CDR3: CATSRDRGSLPGANGLTF
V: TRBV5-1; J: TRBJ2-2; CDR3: CASSLVAENTGELFF
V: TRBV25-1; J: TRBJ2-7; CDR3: CASSRDRVPYEQYF
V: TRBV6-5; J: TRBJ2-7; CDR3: CASTGEGSEQYF
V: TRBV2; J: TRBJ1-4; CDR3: CASRGGNLGEKLFF
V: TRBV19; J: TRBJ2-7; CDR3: CASSMTSGSYNYEQYF
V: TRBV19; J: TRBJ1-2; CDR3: CASSKDRIGLGYGYTF
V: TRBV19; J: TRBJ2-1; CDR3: CASSPLAGLAGRNEQFF
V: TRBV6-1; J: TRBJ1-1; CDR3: CASSDSAYTMNTEAFF
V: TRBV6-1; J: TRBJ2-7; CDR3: CASSEAPSGIYEQYF
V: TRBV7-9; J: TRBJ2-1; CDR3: CSSSARTGSSYNEQFF
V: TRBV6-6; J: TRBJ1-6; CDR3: CASSYSAGRNSPLHF
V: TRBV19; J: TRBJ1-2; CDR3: CASTNRAVGYGYTF
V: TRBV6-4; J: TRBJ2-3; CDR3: CASSESRAGGPGDTQYF
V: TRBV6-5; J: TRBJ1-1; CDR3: CASSYSPGQNTEAFF
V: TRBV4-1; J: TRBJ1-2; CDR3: CASSQVSPTEAFGYTF
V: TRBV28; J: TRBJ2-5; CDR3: CASSSGLAGHQETQYF
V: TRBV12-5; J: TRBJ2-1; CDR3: CASGLGLAPHNEQFF
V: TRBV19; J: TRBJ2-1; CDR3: CASSSPPASGRSDEQFF